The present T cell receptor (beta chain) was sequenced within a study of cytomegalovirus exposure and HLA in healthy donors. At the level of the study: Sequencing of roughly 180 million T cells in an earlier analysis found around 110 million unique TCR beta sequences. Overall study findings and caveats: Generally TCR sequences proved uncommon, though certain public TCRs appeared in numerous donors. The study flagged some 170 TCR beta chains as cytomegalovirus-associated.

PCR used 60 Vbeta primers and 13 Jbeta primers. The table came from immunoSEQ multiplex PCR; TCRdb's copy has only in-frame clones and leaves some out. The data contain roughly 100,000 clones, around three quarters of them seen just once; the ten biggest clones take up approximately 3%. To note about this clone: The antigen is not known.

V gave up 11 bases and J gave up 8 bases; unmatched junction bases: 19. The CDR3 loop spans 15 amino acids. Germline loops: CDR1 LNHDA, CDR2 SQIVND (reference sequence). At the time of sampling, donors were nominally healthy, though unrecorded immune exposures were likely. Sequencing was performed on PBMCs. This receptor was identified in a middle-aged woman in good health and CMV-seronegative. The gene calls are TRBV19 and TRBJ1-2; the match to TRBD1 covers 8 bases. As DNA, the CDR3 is TGTGCCTCGACTGCGGGGCTTCAGGGGGCGCGGGGCTACACCTTC. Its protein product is CASTAGLQGARGYTF.